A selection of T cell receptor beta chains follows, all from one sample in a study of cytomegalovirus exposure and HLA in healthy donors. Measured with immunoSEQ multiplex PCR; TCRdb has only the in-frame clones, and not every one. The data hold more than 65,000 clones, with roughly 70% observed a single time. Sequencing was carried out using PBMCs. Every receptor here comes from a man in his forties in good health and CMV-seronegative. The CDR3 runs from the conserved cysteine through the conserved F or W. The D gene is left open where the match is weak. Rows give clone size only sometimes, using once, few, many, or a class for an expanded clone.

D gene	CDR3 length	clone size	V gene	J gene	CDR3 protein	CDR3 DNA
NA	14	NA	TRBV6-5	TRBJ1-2	CASSYREGDYGYTF	TGTGCCAGCAGTTATAGGGAGGGAGACTATGGCTACACCTTC
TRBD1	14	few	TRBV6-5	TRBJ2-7	CASIGTGGRNEQYF	TGTGCCAGCATCGGGACAGGGGGCCGGAACGAGCAGTACTTC
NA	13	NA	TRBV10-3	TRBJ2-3	CASLQKGADTQYF	TGTGCCAGCCTGCAGAAGGGGGCAGATACGCAGTATTTT
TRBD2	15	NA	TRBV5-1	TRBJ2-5	CASSAERGDQETQYF	TGCGCCAGCAGCGCTGAGCGGGGGGACCAAGAGACCCAGTACTTC
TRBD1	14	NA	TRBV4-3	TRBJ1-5	CASSQEQGDQPQHF	TGCGCCAGCAGCCAAGAACAGGGGGATCAGCCCCAGCATTTT
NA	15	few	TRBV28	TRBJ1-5	CASSPQGAVNQPQHF	TGTGCCAGCAGTCCCCAAGGGGCGGTCAATCAGCCCCAGCATTTT
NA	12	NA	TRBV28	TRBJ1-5	CAIRGGNQPQHF	TGTGCCATTCGTGGGGGGAATCAGCCCCAGCATTTT
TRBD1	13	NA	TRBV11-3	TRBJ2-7	CASSPGTDYEQYF	TGTGCCAGCAGCCCAGGGACAGACTACGAGCAGTACTTC
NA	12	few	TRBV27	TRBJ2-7	CASSGGIYEQYF	TGTGCCAGCAGTGGGGGGATCTACGAGCAGTACTTC
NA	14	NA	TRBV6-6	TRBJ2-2	CATMGAEDTGELFF	TGTGCCACTATGGGGGCTGAAGACACCGGGGAGCTGTTTTTT
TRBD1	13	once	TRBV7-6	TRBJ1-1	CASSADRGAEAFF	TGTGCCAGCAGCGCAGACAGGGGCGCTGAAGCTTTCTTT
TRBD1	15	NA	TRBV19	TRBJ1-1	CASSLLGTGGTEAFF	TGTGCCAGTAGTTTGCTTGGGACAGGGGGCACTGAAGCTTTCTTT
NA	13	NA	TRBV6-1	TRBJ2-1	CASSEAPESIQFF	TGTGCCAGTAGCGAAGCTCCCGAGTCCATACAGTTCTTC
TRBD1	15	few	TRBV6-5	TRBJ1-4	CASSIHRGKDEKLFF	TGTGCCAGCAGTATTCACAGGGGAAAGGATGAAAAACTGTTTTTT
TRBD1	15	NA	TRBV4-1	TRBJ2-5	CASSHVQGINKTQYF	TGCGCCAGCAGCCACGTACAGGGGATCAATAAGACCCAGTACTTC
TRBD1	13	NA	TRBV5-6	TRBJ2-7	CASSLEGGREQYF	TGTGCCAGCAGCTTGGAAGGGGGCCGCGAGCAGTACTTC
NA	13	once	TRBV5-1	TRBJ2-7	CASSLDFSWEQYF	TGCGCCAGCAGCTTGGACTTCTCCTGGGAGCAGTACTTC
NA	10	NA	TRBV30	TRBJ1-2	CASGDYGYTF	TGTGCCTCAGGGGACTATGGCTACACCTTC
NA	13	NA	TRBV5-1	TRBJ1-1	CASNDYGGTEAFF	TGCGCCAGCAACGACTATGGAGGCACTGAAGCTTTCTTT
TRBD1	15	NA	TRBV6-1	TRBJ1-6	CASSEAGQGASPLHF	TGTGCCAGCAGTGAAGCGGGACAGGGGGCTTCACCCCTCCACTTT
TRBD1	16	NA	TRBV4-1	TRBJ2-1	CASRLAGDRVDYEQFF	TGCGCCAGCAGGCTCGCGGGGGACAGGGTTGACTATGAGCAGTTCTTC
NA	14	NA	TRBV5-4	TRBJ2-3	CASSLPQGTDTQYF	TGTGCCAGCAGCTTACCGCAGGGGACAGATACGCAGTATTTT
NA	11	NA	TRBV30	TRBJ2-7	CAWRRGYEQYF	TGTGCCTGGAGACGGGGCTACGAGCAGTACTTC
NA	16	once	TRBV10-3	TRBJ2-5	CAISGQPGATEETQYF	TGTGCCATCAGTGGACAACCAGGGGCAACGGAGGAGACCCAGTACTTC
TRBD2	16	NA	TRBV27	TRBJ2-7	CASSLVAGGGTYEQYF	TGTGCCAGCAGTTTAGTGGCGGGGGGGGGTACTTACGAGCAGTACTTC
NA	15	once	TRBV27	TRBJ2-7	CASSLKQGYSYEQYF	TGTGCCAGCAGTTTAAAGCAGGGGTATTCCTACGAGCAGTACTTC
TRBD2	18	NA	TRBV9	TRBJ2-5	CASSVDVAWRGGQETQYF	TGTGCCAGCAGCGTAGATGTGGCGTGGCGGGGGGGCCAGGAGACCCAGTACTTC
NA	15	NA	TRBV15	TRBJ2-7	CATSTSQGRFYEQYF	TGTGCCACCTCGACTTCTCAGGGTCGGTTTTACGAGCAGTACTTC
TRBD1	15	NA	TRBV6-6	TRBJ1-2	CASSLRTGANYGYTF	TGTGCCAGCAGTCTTAGGACAGGGGCGAACTATGGCTACACCTTC
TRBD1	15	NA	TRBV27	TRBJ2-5	CASSLDRGTLKTQYF	TGTGCCAGCAGTTTAGACAGGGGCACGCTCAAGACCCAGTACTTC
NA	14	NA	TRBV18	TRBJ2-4	CASSPTEGAASKYF	TGTGCCAGCTCACCAACCGAAGGGGCCGCCTCTAAGTACTTC
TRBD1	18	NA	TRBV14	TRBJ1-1	CASSQRAGTGTRLTEAFF	TGTGCCAGCAGCCAGCGGGCCGGGACAGGAACCCGGCTCACTGAAGCTTTCTTT
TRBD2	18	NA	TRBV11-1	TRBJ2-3	CASSFSRGLAVRTDTQYF	TGTGCCAGCAGCTTTAGCAGAGGACTAGCGGTTCGCACAGATACGCAGTATTTT
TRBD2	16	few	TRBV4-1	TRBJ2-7	CASSQDPAGSSYEQYF	TGCGCCAGCAGCCAAGACCCAGCGGGGAGCTCCTACGAGCAGTACTTC